This T cell receptor (beta chain) was documented in a study of cytomegalovirus exposure and HLA in healthy donors. With regard to this clone: Its antigen is still unknown.

Whereas donors were nominally healthy upon sampling, unrecorded immune exposures were probable. Whole-study results and caveats: Specificity for CMV antigens was confirmed in vitro for a few of the CMV-associated chains.

CDR1 is SGHTA, CDR2 FQGTGA, per germline. The CDR3 is 14 amino acids. V dropped 3 bases and J dropped 0 bases, with 8 bases sitting between them. 13 Jbeta primers and 60 Vbeta primers were used for the PCR. Here immunoSEQ multiplex PCR was the method, and the copy in TCRdb shows in-frame clones only, minus some. This repertoire includes 100,000 to 150,000 clones. This chain links TRBV7-3 with TRBJ1-1; D call uncertain. Sequenced material: PBMCs. The source of this sequence is a man aged 18-30 years in good health and CMV-seronegative. The CDR3 DNA reads as TGTGCCAGCAGCTTTGAGGTCCTGAACACTGAAGCTTTCTTT. This codes for CASSFEVLNTEAFF. Full variable domain (remainder filled in from reference TRBV7-3 and TRBJ1-1): GAGVSQTPSNKVTEKGKYVELRCDPISGHTALYWYRQSLGQGPEFLIYFQGTGAADDSGLPNDRFFAVRPEGSVSTLKIQRTERGDSAVYLCASSFEVLNTEAFFGQGTRLTVV.